This TCR beta chain was sequenced for a study of blood T cell repertoires in COVID-19. The authors' processing: Amplification from reference gene primers served as the basis for estimated nucleated cell counts. The data were produced by immunoSEQ multiplex PCR, yet TCRdb's version contains in-frame clones alone and is incomplete. For V, J and clone size, that table is used; D and trimming come from the DNA. The sample has 150,000 to 200,000 clones, 70% to 85% seen once. This study enrolled people aged 18 to 89 from around 26 US geographic areas. The CDR3 spans 15 residues. CDR1 and CDR2 (germline): SGHAT, FQNNGV. Trimming took 1 base from V and 7 from J; bases not matched to a gene: 3.

The chain links TRBV11-2 to TRBJ1-6, with 8 bases aligning to TRBD1. The sequencing sample was made of PBMCs or T cells enriched from blood (not recorded which). This receptor was taken from a man aged 45 to 65 who had recovered from COVID-19. The DNA for the CDR3 is TGTGCCAGCAGCTTAGTATGGGACAGGAATTCACCCCTCCACTTT. It specifies CASSLVWDRNSPLHF.